This is a list of T cell receptor beta chains from one sample in a study of blood T cell repertoires in COVID-19. The repertoire was sequenced with immunoSEQ multiplex PCR; TCRdb's copy has only in-frame clones and lacks some. The sample has 90,000 or so clones, 79% seen once. Sequencing was carried out using peripheral blood. These receptors came from a human donor in a cohort sampled during active COVID-19. The CDR3 runs from the conserved cysteine through the conserved F or W. A D gene is named only where the DNA matches it firmly. Size is stated for part of the rows, as once, few or many counts, or as a class when the clone is expanded.

NA,NA,TRBJ2-1,TRBV25-1,TGTGCCAGCAGTCGAGGACTAAAAGCCGCCAATGAGCAGTTCTTC,CASSRGLKAANEQFF
TRBD2,NA,TRBJ2-6,TRBV4-3,TGCGCCAGCAGCCAAGAGGGACTAGCGGACGACTCTGGGGCCAACGTCCTGACTTTC,CASSQEGLADDSGANVLTF
TRBD1,NA,TRBJ1-1,TRBV19,TGTGCCAGTCCTCCCCGCGGGGCAGGGGGTGTGAACACTGAAGCTTTCTTT,CASPPRGAGGVNTEAFF
NA,NA,TRBJ1-1,TRBV5-1,TGCGCCAGCAGCTTGATGGGAGGGGACACTGAAGCTTTCTTT,CASSLMGGDTEAFF
TRBD2,NA,TRBJ2-2,TRBV28,TGTGCCAGCAAAACACTAGCGGGAGAGGGCACCGGGGAGCTGTTTTTT,CASKTLAGEGTGELFF
NA,NA,TRBJ2-7,TRBV15,TGTGCCACCAGCAGAGATTCGGGTAGCGGACTATCCTACGAGCAGTACTTC,CATSRDSGSGLSYEQYF
NA,NA,TRBJ1-1,TRBV4-1,TGCGCCAGCAGGGGGCCCCTACAGAACACTGAAGCTTTCTTT,CASRGPLQNTEAFF
NA,NA,TRBJ2-2,TRBV5-1,TGCGCCAGCAGCCCTGAGAGTTGGGGGGAGCTGTTTTTT,CASSPESWGELFF
TRBD1,few,TRBJ2-1,TRBV7-8,TGTGCCAGCAGCGACGGACAGGGTAGGAGTGAGCAGTTCTTC,CASSDGQGRSEQFF
NA,NA,TRBJ2-7,TRBV19,TGTGCCAGTAGTCGGGGGGCTATTTACGAGCAGTACTTC,CASSRGAIYEQYF
NA,NA,TRBJ2-2,TRBV5-1,TGCGCCAGCAGCTTGAATTCAGGTACCGGGGAGCTGTTTTTT,CASSLNSGTGELFF
TRBD2,NA,TRBJ2-1,TRBV9,TGTGCCAGCAGCGTAGTAGCGGGGCTAGCGGGAGCCTACAATGAGCAGTTCTTC,CASSVVAGLAGAYNEQFF
TRBD2,NA,TRBJ2-1,TRBV11-1,TGTGCCAGCAGCTGGCGGGGGAGCCTCTCTGAGCAGTTCTTC,CASSWRGSLSEQFF
TRBD2,few,TRBJ2-5,TRBV28,TGTGCCAGCAGTTTAGCGGGAGGGCGAGAGACCCAGTACTTC,CASSLAGGRETQYF
TRBD1,NA,TRBJ2-5,TRBV19,TGTGCCAGCAGTAGACAGGGCCAAGAGACCCAGTACTTC,CASSRQGQETQYF
TRBD2,NA,TRBJ2-1,TRBV25-1,TGTGCCAGCAGTGTTACAGCCGGGCTTAGGGAGGGGCAGTTCTTC,CASSVTAGLREGQFF
NA,once,TRBJ1-6,TRBV5-1,TGCGCCAGCAGCTTGGACAGGAATAATTCACCCCTCCACTTT,CASSLDRNNSPLHF
TRBD1,once,TRBJ1-2,TRBV5-6,TGTGCCAGCAGCTGGGACAGGGTGAGCTATGGCTACACCTTC,CASSWDRVSYGYTF
TRBD1,NA,TRBJ2-3,TRBV6-1,TGTGCCAGCAGTGAAGAGGGGACAGGGAGCGCAGATACGCAGTATTTT,CASSEEGTGSADTQYF
NA,NA,TRBJ2-7,TRBV18,TGTGCCAGCTCACCTACCGTCGGACAGAACTACGAGCAGTACTTC,CASSPTVGQNYEQYF
TRBD1,NA,TRBJ2-3,TRBV4-3,TGCGCCAGCAGCCAACCCGGGACAGGGGGCACAGATACGCAGTATTTT,CASSQPGTGGTDTQYF
NA,NA,TRBJ1-3,TRBV7-8,TGTGCCAGCAGCCAAAGGGGTCTCACTGGAAACACCATATATTTT,CASSQRGLTGNTIYF
NA,NA,TRBJ1-2,TRBV7-9,TGTGCCAGCAGCTTAGTTCGAGTGGATGGCTACACCTTC,CASSLVRVDGYTF
NA,NA,TRBJ2-2,TRBV5-6,TGTGCCAGCAGCTTGGCTGGCCACAACACCGGGGAGCTGTTTTTT,CASSLAGHNTGELFF
NA,NA,TRBJ2-7,TRBV23-1,TGCGCCAGCGGACAAGACGAGCAGTACTTC,CASGQDEQYF
TRBD1,NA,TRBJ1-2,TRBV25-1,TGTGCCAGCAGTGCCCCGGGACAGGAGAACACCTTC,CASSAPGQENTF
NA,NA,TRBJ2-7,TRBV4-2,TGTGCCAGCAGCCAAGATCACAGGAAGCCGGCCTACGAGCAGTACTTC,CASSQDHRKPAYEQYF
NA,NA,TRBJ2-1,TRBV5-1,TGCGCCAGCAGCATAAGACCCGTGGCGGTGGATGAGCAGTTCTTC,CASSIRPVAVDEQFF
NA,NA,TRBJ1-5,TRBV28,TGTGCCAGCAAACAGAGCTATAGCAATCAGCCCCAGCATTTT,CASKQSYSNQPQHF